The clone carrying this TCR beta chain was detected only once. Its antigen is not known. Trimming pared 2 bases from V and 2 bases from J, leaving 12 bases between. The CDR3 totals 15 residues. Germline V gene lookup returns CDR1 MNHEY and CDR2 SMNVEV (reference sequence). Every sample had roughly 0.9-10 million cryopreserved PBMC in it before DNA extraction. Sequencing relied on immunoSEQ assay v3.0, run at survey level. Profiled with immunoSEQ multiplex PCR; TCRdb holds only in-frame clones, not every one. The repertoire holds fewer than 30,000 clones, with more than 85% as singletons. These data belong to a study of long-term antiretroviral therapy in people with HIV. Study results and caveats: Blood dating 2004 to 2017 may reflect older ART regimens. Despite increasing after ART, diversity remained lower than that of transplant donor controls.

The V call is TRBV27, the J call TRBJ1-2, with D perhaps TRBD1 (5 bases). The source is a man in his forties or fifties with HIV. This specimen was unsorted PBMCs, taken roughly 2.7 years after starting antiretroviral therapy. The CDR3: CASSLDGGRNYGYTF. DNA of the CDR3: TGTGCCAGCAGTTTAGATGGGGGAAGGAACTATGGCTACACCTTC.